The 8 T cell receptor beta chains presented below share a single source sample, sequenced in a study of OX40 agonist ivuxolimab in advanced cancers. Library prep was done by the immunoSEQ multiplex PCR assay. TCRdb re-hosts the immuneACCESS table, in-frame sequences only. Its copies lack some clones; in the studies checked, an unresolved V gene accounts for under half of them, and the cause for the rest is not known. The sample table holds some 70,000 clones, of which 80% to 90% were seen once. Of the sample, about 0.75% falls within the top ten clones. The sequenced sample was CD4+ or CD8+ T cells sorted from blood, obtained in a trial of the OX40 agonist ivuxolimab. These receptor sequences come from an adult with an advanced solid tumor such as melanoma, head and neck, liver or kidney cancer.

The CDR3 nucleotides read TGTGCCAGCAGCCCACCTTTTAATCTCCAAGAGACCCAGTACTTC. As protein: CASSPPFNLQETQYF. The chain is built from TRBV7-2 and TRBJ2-5, with unresolved D. The CDR3 loop spans 15 amino acids. CDR1 and CDR2 from the germline V gene are SGHTA and FQGNSA. Trimming left V 5 bases short and J 1 base short, with 14 bases between. Based on the CDR3 plus reference TRBV7-2 and TRBJ2-5, the full variable domain is GAGVSQSPSNKVTEKGKDVELRCDPISGHTALYWYRQSLGQGLEFLIYFQGNSAPDKSGLPSDRFSAERTGGSVSTLTIQRTQQEDSAVYLCASSPPFNLQETQYFGPGTRLLVL.

This chain connects TRBV6-5 to TRBJ1-1; D gene uncertain. The V end was cut by 2 bases, the J end by 6 bases, with 16 bases between. This CDR3 comprises 15 residues. Germline assignment: CDR1 MNHEY and CDR2 SVGAGI. The CDR3 is CASSYGHAVGSEAFF. The CDR3 DNA sequence: TGTGCCAGCAGTTACGGCCATGCCGTGGGGTCTGAAGCTTTCTTT.

This chain uses TRBV28 with TRBJ1-5, with a weak D call TRBD1 (5 bases). Germline V gene lookup returns CDR1 MDHEN and CDR2 SYDVKM. Between the trimmed V and J ends, which lost 3 bases and 7 bases, there was a span of 13 bases. CDR3 length: 14 amino acids. Written as DNA, the CDR3 is TGTGCCAGCAGTTTGGGGGATGTGGGACAGCCCCAGCATTTT. Protein product: CASSLGDVGQPQHF.

This chain joins TRBV28 and TRBJ2-1, with D perhaps matching TRBD2 (5 bases). CDR3 length: 15 residues. Germline V CDR1 and CDR2: MDHEN, SYDVKM. Between the trimmed V and J ends, which lost 7 bases and 4 bases, there was a span of 17 bases. The CDR3 sequence is CASKAAMPGYNEQFF. The CDR3 region has the DNA TGTGCCAGCAAGGCTGCCATGCCGGGGTACAATGAGCAGTTCTTC. The full variable domain, its missing parts supplied by reference TRBV28 and TRBJ2-1, is DVKVTQSSRYLVKRTGEKVFLECVQDMDHENMFWYRQDPGLGLRLIYFSYDVKMKEKGDIPEGYSVSREKKERFSLILESASTNQTSMYLCASKAAMPGYNEQFFGPGTRLTVL.

The chain is built from TRBV27 and TRBJ2-1; 7 bases map to TRBD2. The germline CDR1 and CDR2 sequences are MNHEY and SMNVEV (reference sequence). V gave up 3 bases and J gave up 0 bases; unmatched junction bases: 5. The CDR3 is 16 amino acids. This CDR3 reads CASSFLLADSYNEQFF. The DNA of the CDR3 is TGTGCCAGCAGTTTTTTGCTAGCGGACTCCTACAATGAGCAGTTCTTC.

Points on this clone: Germline and junction disagree at one end, which may indicate a read error. The V call is TRBV5-4, the J call TRBJ1-1; 7 nucleotides line up with TRBD1. CDR3 length equals 15 residues. The germline CDR1 and CDR2 sequences are SGHNT and YYREEE (reference sequence). The CDR3 coding sequence is TGTGCCAGCAGCCCAGAGGGGGCGATGAAGACTGAAGCTTTCTTT. Translating gives CASSPEGAMKTEAFF.

V and J are TRBV25-1 and TRBJ1-3, with 8 nucleotides matching TRBD1. Germline trimming cut 3 bases from V and 8 bases from J; bases unmatched to any gene: 3. The CDR3 totals 13 residues. CDR1 MGHDK and CDR2 SYGVNS come from the germline V gene. The CDR3 region has the DNA TGTGCCAGCAGTGAGAGACAGGGGTACACCATATATTTT. This sequence encodes CASSERQGYTIYF.

The chain links TRBV13 to TRBJ2-1; 9 nucleotides agree with TRBD2. The CDR3 extends over 17 amino acids. Germline-derived CDR1 and CDR2 are PRHDT and FYEKMQ (reference sequence). The junction had 12 bases not matched to a gene; V was cut back by 5 bases and J by 4 bases. The CDR3 here is CASSPIAGVLSYNEQFF. The CDR3 nucleotides read TGTGCCAGCAGCCCAATAGCGGGAGTATTGAGTTACAATGAGCAGTTCTTC.